A single T cell receptor beta chain is shown here with its context. This sample was taken from a study of blood T cell repertoires in COVID-19. Overall study: From the United States, Italy and Spain came samples of acute and convalescent COVID-19. Nucleic acid was either cDNA or gDNA, and it came from T cells, B-cell-depleted T cells, or PBMCs.

In the original analysis: Amplification from reference gene primers served as the basis for estimated nucleated cell counts. This table comes from immunoSEQ multiplex PCR, and its TCRdb copy is limited to in-frame clones, with some not included. V and J calls and clone size are those listed in that table; D and trimming were worked out from the DNA. Altogether 250,000 to 350,000 clones are present, about 90% being singletons, with the ten largest covering 2.2%. The specimen sequenced was peripheral blood. The receptor's source is a woman aged 45-65 years who had recovered from COVID-19.

Here the CDR3 reads CASSVGTPTMNTGELFF. In DNA, the CDR3 is TGTGCCAGTAGTGTCGGGACTCCGACTATGAACACCGGGGAGCTGTTTTTT. This sequence joins TRBV19 and TRBJ2-2; possibly TRBD2 for D (6 bases). Germline V gene data show CDR1 as LNHDA and CDR2 as SQIVND (reference sequence). V was clipped by 5 bases and J by 1 base, with 17 bases between them. The CDR3 length is 17 residues.